This entry lists 30 T cell receptor beta chains sequenced from one sample in a study of T-cell reconstitution after alpha-beta-depleted transplantation in children. Unique molecular identifiers were incorporated during preparation of the TCRbeta library. In TCRdb, the PCR reads were re-called with MiXCR into one record per CDR3 protein. The repertoire includes about 870,000 distinct CDR3 sequences, roughly 15% of them detected once, and under 6% sits in the top ten. Source: PBMCs, mostly from graft donor cells, taken 360 days after TCRalphabeta/CD19-depleted stem cell transplant. Source of these receptors: a male patient under 18 who had a stem cell transplant for acute lymphoblastic leukemia, so the T cells may come from the graft donor.

CDR3 residues: CASSFLDRLHEQYF. The CDR3 coding sequence is TGTGCCAGCAGTTTTCTTGACAGATTGCACGAGCAGTACTTC. The chain carries TRBV6-5 and TRBJ2-7, with D maybe TRBD1 (5 bases). V shed 4 bases and J shed 5 bases, with 15 bases lying between them. This CDR3 comprises 14 residues. Germline assignment: CDR1 MNHEY and CDR2 SVGAGI.

This chain connects TRBV5-1 to TRBJ2-7, with 9 bases lining up with TRBD1. The junction had 8 bases not matched to a gene; V was cut back by 4 bases and J by 6 bases. Germline CDR1 and CDR2: SGHRS and YFSETQ. This CDR3 region has 14 residues. The CDR3 sequence: CASSVRDRVLEQYF. The CDR3 bases are TGCGCCAGCAGCGTCAGGGACAGGGTCCTCGAGCAGTACTTC.

The chain couples TRBV7-8 to TRBJ2-6, with D possibly called TRBD1 or TRBD2 (6 bases each). Germline V gene lookup returns CDR1 SGHVS and CDR2 FQNEAQ. Trimming took 3 bases from V and 0 from J, leaving 15 bases between them. CDR3 size: 18 residues. CDR3 DNA sequence: TGTGCCAGCAGCTTTCGCGGGACAAGCTACTCTGGGGCCAACGTCCTGACTTTC. Translated: CASSFRGTSYSGANVLTF.

This chain joins TRBV7-3 and TRBJ2-3; D is ambiguous. Trimming took off 4 bases at V and 2 bases at J, with 10 bases between the two ends. This CDR3 is 14 amino acids long. Germline assignment: CDR1 SGHTA and CDR2 FQGTGA. CDR3 in amino acids: CASSSMRSTDTQYF. The CDR3, as DNA: TGTGCCAGCAGCTCGATGAGGTCCACAGATACGCAGTATTTT. Drawing the rest from reference TRBV7-3 and TRBJ2-3, the complete variable domain is GAGVSQTPSNKVTEKGKYVELRCDPISGHTALYWYRQSLGQGPEFLIYFQGTGAADDSGLPNDRFFAVRPEGSVSTLKIQRTERGDSAVYLCASSSMRSTDTQYFGPGTRLTVL.

This sequence joins TRBV5-1 and TRBJ2-2; 8 bases are a match to TRBD1. CDR3 length: 20 amino acids. V trimming: 0 bases; J trimming: 6 bases; junction bases outside the gene matches: 19. In germline, CDR1 is SGHRS, CDR2 YFSETQ. The CDR3 loop is CASSLVYVLLGQGRAGELFF. The CDR3, as DNA: TGCGCCAGCAGCTTGGTCTATGTTTTACTCGGACAGGGAAGGGCCGGGGAGCTGTTTTTT.

The chain joins TRBV20-1 to TRBJ2-1; 13 bases map to TRBD2. Germline assignment: CDR1 DFQATT and CDR2 SNEGSKA (reference sequence). This CDR3 has 13 amino acids. The V segment lost 5 bases and the J segment 6 bases; nucleotides outside the gene matches: 1. The CDR3 sequence is CSAWTSGSNEQFF. CDR3 in DNA: TGCAGTGCTTGGACTAGCGGGAGCAATGAGCAGTTCTTC.

This clonotype appeared once. This chain joins TRBV6-5 and TRBJ2-2, with TRBD2 matching 12 bases. Germline V gene data show CDR1 as MNHEY and CDR2 as SVGAGI. Trimming removed 0 bases from V and 2 bases from J; junction bases left unmatched: 1. This CDR3 contains 17 residues. Here the CDR3 DNA reads TGTGCCAGCAGTTACTCGGGACTAGCGGGTAACACCGGGGAGCTGTTTTTT. Its translation is CASSYSGLAGNTGELFF.

This clonotype was observed a few times. V usage is TRBV25-1 and J usage is TRBJ2-5; D possibly corresponds to TRBD1 (6 bases). The germline V and J ends were trimmed by 0 bases and 8 bases, with 16 bases remaining between them. There are 15 residues in the CDR3. Germline V gene sequence: CDR1 MGHDK, CDR2 SYGVNS. The CDR3 loop is CASSEYSPTGRTQYF. The CDR3 bases are TGTGCCAGCAGTGAATATAGCCCCACAGGGAGAACCCAGTACTTC.

The J gene is TRBJ2-3, the V gene TRBV3-1, with a tentative D call TRBD2 (6 bases). V gave up 0 bases and J gave up 0 bases, with 28 bases separating them. CDR1 LGHDT and CDR2 YNNKEL come from the germline V gene (reference sequence). CDR3 size: 22 residues. The CDR3 protein is CASSQDFAFRLIPAGSTDTQYF. The CDR3 DNA follows: TGTGCCAGCAGCCAAGATTTTGCGTTCCGATTAATACCGGCGGGGAGCACAGATACGCAGTATTTT.

This clonotype turned up a few times. The gene calls are TRBV6-1 and TRBJ2-1; D possibly uses TRBD1 or TRBD2 (5 bases each). Germline V gives CDR1 MNHNS, CDR2 SASEGT. The ends were cut back, 6 bases at V and 0 bases at J, with 15 bases in the middle. The CDR3 loop spans 16 amino acids. Here the CDR3 reads CASSHGAVSSYNEQFF. DNA of the CDR3: TGTGCCAGCAGCCACGGGGCGGTGAGCTCCTACAATGAGCAGTTCTTC.

This clonotype was seen a few times. V gene TRBV12-3 or TRBV12-4 combines with J gene TRBJ1-1, with D uncertain. V dropped 4 bases and J dropped 7 bases, with 13 bases sitting between them. The CDR3 is made up of 13 amino acids. The CDR3 loop is CASSWAKPHEAFF. In DNA, the CDR3 is TGTGCCAGCAGTTGGGCGAAGCCCCATGAAGCTTTCTTT.

The chain employs TRBV5-1 and TRBJ1-2; D is possibly TRBD1 (5 bases). Germline-derived CDR1 and CDR2 are SGHRS and YFSETQ. The CDR3 sequence is 15 residues long. Trimming took off 2 bases at V and 2 bases at J, with 13 bases between the two ends. Here the CDR3 reads CASSFETAYNYGYTF. The DNA for the CDR3 is TGCGCCAGCAGCTTTGAGACAGCCTACAACTATGGCTACACCTTC.

The gene calls are TRBV18 and TRBJ2-7; a weak D match, TRBD2 (5 bases). V dropped 3 bases and J dropped 9 bases, with 21 bases sitting between them. The CDR3 is 15 amino acids. CDR1 and CDR2 from the germline V gene are KGHSH and LQKENI. The CDR3 DNA follows: TGTGCCAGCTCACCCCAGGTCGGACCGGACTTACTGCAGTACTTC. Its translation is CASSPQVGPDLLQYF.

The chain has TRBV5-1 and TRBJ2-3; TRBD1 matches at 7 bases. CDR1 and CDR2 (germline): SGHRS, YFSETQ. This CDR3 comprises 14 residues. V lost 0 bases to trimming and J lost 5 bases; unmatched junction nucleotides: 3. The CDR3 is CASSLETGRDTQYF. CDR3 sequence (DNA): TGCGCCAGCAGCTTGGAGACAGGGAGAGATACGCAGTATTTT.

The CDR3, as DNA: TGCAGTGCTAGGGCCCTAGCGGAATACGAGCAGTACTTC. This sequence encodes CSARALAEYEQYF. This chain uses TRBV20-1 with TRBJ2-7; TRBD2 matches 7 bases. Germline trimming cut 3 bases from V and 4 bases from J; bases unmatched to any gene: 6. CDR3 length: 13 residues. In germline, CDR1 is DFQATT, CDR2 SNEGSKA (reference sequence).

This clonotype was observed a handful of times. The CDR3 nucleotides read TGTGCCAGCAGGAGGGGACTAGCAAAGAACACCGGGGAGCTGTTTTTT. Translation gives CASRRGLAKNTGELFF. The rearrangement joins TRBV6-2 or TRBV6-3 to TRBJ2-2, with TRBD2 matching over 9 bases. CDR1 and CDR2 from the germline V gene are MNHEY and SVGEGT. J was trimmed by 1 base and V by 6 bases; bases with no gene match: 6. There are 16 residues in the CDR3.

The CDR3: CSARRTDPSNEQFF. The CDR3 nucleotides are TGCAGTGCTAGGAGGACTGATCCCTCCAATGAGCAGTTCTTC. V is TRBV20-1 and J is TRBJ2-1; D is perhaps TRBD2 (5 bases). The germline V and J ends were trimmed by 3 bases and 6 bases, with 15 bases remaining between them. This CDR3 region has 14 residues. The germline V gene encodes CDR1 DFQATT and CDR2 SNEGSKA (reference sequence).

V is TRBV5-5 and J is TRBJ2-7; D is ambiguous. Trimming pared 1 base from V and 1 base from J, leaving 15 bases between. CDR1 SGHKS and CDR2 YYEKEE come from the germline V gene (reference sequence). The CDR3 runs to 16 residues. The CDR3 DNA is TGTGCCAGCAGCTTGCTCGTTAAGAAGTTTTCCTACGAGCAGTACTTC. Encoded protein: CASSLLVKKFSYEQYF.

This clonotype was counted ten times or more. The chain joins TRBV5-1 to TRBJ2-1; TRBD2 agrees at 12 bases. Germline assignment: CDR1 SGHRS and CDR2 YFSETQ. Trimming removed 2 bases from V and 8 bases from J; junction bases left unmatched: 8. This CDR3 comprises 16 residues. The CDR3 loop is CASSFRLAGAKYEQFF. The CDR3 DNA reads as TGCGCCAGCAGCTTCCGACTAGCGGGAGCAAAGTATGAGCAGTTCTTC. Full variable domain (remainder filled in from reference TRBV5-1 and TRBJ2-1): KAGVTQTPRYLIKTRGQQVTLSCSPISGHRSVSWYQQTPGQGLQFLFEYFSETQRNKGNFPGRFSGRQFSNSRSEMNVSTLELGDSALYLCASSFRLAGAKYEQFFGPGTRLTVL.

This clonotype was detected a few times. V usage is TRBV5-1 and J usage is TRBJ2-3; TRBD2 matches 8 bases. Germline V CDR1 and CDR2: SGHRS, YFSETQ. There are 17 residues in the CDR3. V trimming: 1 base; J trimming: 1 base; junction bases outside the gene matches: 8. CDR3 DNA sequence: TGCGCCAGCAGCTTGCGGTCTAGCGGGTCTCGCACAGATACGCAGTATTTT. Translating it yields CASSLRSSGSRTDTQYF. The full variable domain, in which reference TRBV5-1 and TRBJ2-3 provide the parts outside the CDR3, is KAGVTQTPRYLIKTRGQQVTLSCSPISGHRSVSWYQQTPGQGLQFLFEYFSETQRNKGNFPGRFSGRQFSNSRSEMNVSTLELGDSALYLCASSLRSSGSRTDTQYFGPGTRLTVL.

This clonotype appeared a few times. V gene TRBV3-1 combines with J gene TRBJ1-2; TRBD1 agrees at 7 bases. Germline V gene sequence: CDR1 LGHDT, CDR2 YNNKEL (reference sequence). The CDR3 runs 16 residues. V dropped 4 bases and J dropped 7; count of bases not matched to a gene: 15. CDR3 DNA: TGTGCCAGCAGCCCCCTCCGGTGGGGGCCAGGGGGTGGCTACACCTTC. The encoded protein is CASSPLRWGPGGGYTF.

CDR3 loop: CASSPPAYSNQPQHF. CDR3 in DNA: TGTGCCAGCAGCCCCCCCGCTTATAGCAATCAGCCCCAGCATTTT. The chain recombines TRBV12-3 or TRBV12-4 with TRBJ1-5, with D unclear. The V end was cut by 6 bases, the J end by 0 bases, with 12 bases between. This CDR3 region has 15 residues.

The chain links TRBV29-1 to TRBJ2-1; the D is unclear. V was trimmed by 0 bases and J by 2 bases, leaving 14 bases between them. The CDR3 totals 16 residues. Germline loops: CDR1 SQVTM, CDR2 ANQGSEA. The CDR3 sequence is CSVEDLRGSPYNEQFF. The DNA for the CDR3 is TGCAGCGTTGAAGATCTTCGAGGTTCCCCCTACAATGAGCAGTTCTTC.

This clonotype turned up a few times. The gene calls are TRBV6-1 and TRBJ1-1; 11 bases are shared with TRBD1. Germline trimming cut 6 bases from V and 2 bases from J; bases unmatched to any gene: 8. Germline assignment: CDR1 MNHNS and CDR2 SASEGT. CDR3 length: 16 residues. The CDR3 DNA sequence: TGTGCCAGCAGGTCTCCGGGACAGGGGGTCAACACTGAAGCTTTCTTT. Residues: CASRSPGQGVNTEAFF.

This clonotype was seen repeatedly, ten times or more. CDR3 protein: CASSHDSSRLYNEQFF. For the CDR3, the DNA is TGTGCCAGCAGCCACGACAGCAGTCGACTTTACAATGAGCAGTTCTTC. This rearrangement joins TRBV7-2 to TRBJ2-1, with D perhaps matching TRBD1 (5 bases). V was shortened by 5 bases and J by 4 bases, with 18 bases between the two germline ends. The CDR3 length is 16 residues. Germline CDR1 and CDR2: SGHTA and FQGNSA.

The chain links TRBV20-1 to TRBJ2-5; perhaps TRBD1 as D (7 bases). Looked up from germline, CDR1 is DFQATT and CDR2 is SNEGSKA (reference sequence). This CDR3 is built from 13 residues. V gave up 2 bases and J gave up 7 bases, with 14 bases separating them. This chain's CDR3 is CSARQGGGWTQYF. CDR3 bases: TGCAGTGCTAGACAGGGGGGTGGGTGGACCCAGTACTTC.

The J gene is TRBJ1-4, the V gene TRBV5-1, with 10 bases that match TRBD1. There are 14 residues in the CDR3. Trimming cost V 4 bases and J 5 bases; bases outside gene matches: 2. CDR1 is SGHRS and CDR2 is YFSETQ in the germline V gene. CDR3 sequence: CASSRTGGNEKLFF. The DNA of the CDR3 is TGCGCCAGCAGCCGGACAGGGGGAAATGAAAAACTGTTTTTT.

In its sample, this clonotype was seen a few times. The chain employs TRBV12-3 or TRBV12-4 and TRBJ1-5, with a possible D match to TRBD1 (5 bases). The CDR3 is made up of 13 amino acids. Trimming pared 3 bases from V and 7 bases from J, leaving 10 bases between. CDR3 coding DNA: TGTGCCAGCAGTTTTGAGGGGTTCCAGCCCCAGCATTTT. It is translated as CASSFEGFQPQHF.

Only one count was recorded for this clonotype. An end of the junction does not agree with germline; a read error may underlie this. The J gene is TRBJ2-3, the V gene TRBV2; 7 bases are shared with TRBD2. Germline assignment: CDR1 SNHLY and CDR2 FYNNEI. The CDR3 consists of 17 residues. The CDR3 DNA reads TGTACCAGCAGCCGACCCCCGCGGGAGAGCTCCACAGATACGCAGTATTTT. This encodes CTSSRPPRESSTDTQYF.

A word on this clonotype: Given the absence of the conserved phenylalanine or tryptophan at the CDR3 end, a read error is likely. V is TRBV7-7 and J is TRBJ2-5, with D perhaps TRBD1 (5 bases). Germline CDR1 SSHAT, CDR2 FNYEAQ (reference sequence). Trimming pared 5 bases from V and 0 bases from J, leaving 13 bases between. This CDR3 contains 15 residues. CDR3 DNA sequence: TGTGCCAGCAGCGCCATTGGGGCAGACCAAGAGACCCAGTACTAC. Translation gives CASSAIGADQETQYY.